Presented here are 25 T cell receptor beta chains from one specimen sequenced in a study of T cell repertoires in cytomegalovirus infection. TCRdb reprocessed the reads via MiXCR and lists one record per CDR3 protein. The sample yields tens of thousands of distinct CDR3 sequences, 22% seen once. Antigen specificity for these receptors is unknown. Sequences were obtained from PBMCs, sequenced either directly or after in vitro stimulation (not recorded which). These receptors came from a human donor in good health (CMV status not recorded). Some clones in this sample may be carry-over from other donors' samples.

The J gene is TRBJ2-5, the V gene TRBV3-1; perhaps TRBD2 as D (6 bases). There are 15 residues in the CDR3. Trimming took off 4 bases at V and 2 bases at J, with 14 bases between the two ends. CDR1 and CDR2 from the germline V gene are LGHDT and YNNKEL (reference sequence). This chain's CDR3 is CASSPDLGLQETQYF. The CDR3 DNA follows: TGTGCCAGCAGCCCCGATCTGGGACTGCAAGAGACCCAGTACTTC.

This clonotype was picked up a small number of times. This chain connects TRBV7-9 to TRBJ2-2; 8 bases are shared with TRBD1. Germline CDR1 and CDR2: SEHNR and FQNEAQ (reference sequence). This CDR3 comprises 20 residues. Trimming took 3 bases from V and 2 from J; bases not matched to a gene: 17. CDR3 sequence (DNA): TGTGCCAGCAGCTTGCCCCGGACAGGGCGTTCCGGTTCTAACACCGGGGAGCTGTTTTTT. It translates to CASSLPRTGRSGSNTGELFF.

This clonotype occurred many times. This chain uses TRBV12-5 with TRBJ2-5, with D tentatively TRBD1 (5 bases). CDR3 length: 16 amino acids. V dropped 0 bases and J dropped 0 bases, with 11 bases sitting between them. The V gene's germline CDR1 is LGHNT and CDR2 FRNRAP. CDR3 coding DNA: TGTGCTAGTGGTTTGGTACCTGGGGCGAACCAAGAGACCCAGTACTTC. Amino acids: CASGLVPGANQETQYF.

The chain links TRBV11-2 to TRBJ2-3; 7 nucleotides align to TRBD1. CDR1 is SGHAT and CDR2 is FQNNGV in the germline V gene. V dropped 1 base and J dropped 0; count of bases not matched to a gene: 7. The CDR3 extends over 17 amino acids. CDR3 coding DNA: TGTGCCAGCAGCTTAGTACCAGGGGGTACTAGCACAGATACGCAGTATTTT. It translates to CASSLVPGGTSTDTQYF.

This clonotype was detected a few times. The chain has TRBV12-3 or TRBV12-4 and TRBJ1-5, with D possibly being TRBD1 (5 bases). There are 14 residues in the CDR3. Trimming removed 5 bases from V and 9 bases from J, with 17 bases in between. The CDR3 reads CASSDLGDALPQHF. Here the CDR3 DNA reads TGTGCCAGCAGTGATTTGGGGGACGCTTTGCCCCAGCATTTT.

J is TRBJ2-7 and V is TRBV6-6, with 9 bases lining up with TRBD2. Germline CDR1 is MNHNY and CDR2 is SVGAGI (reference sequence). CDR3 length: 14 amino acids. J gave up 5 bases and V 5 bases, and 7 bases lay outside the gene matches. This chain's CDR3 is CASSRGRTSDEQYV. DNA of the CDR3: TGTGCCAGCAGTAGGGGGAGGACTAGCGACGAGCAGTACGTC.

This clonotype was detected many times. This chain's CDR3 is CASSLRGQGGNTIYF. CDR3 nucleotides: TGTGCCAGCAGCTTAAGGGGTCAGGGTGGAAACACCATATATTTT. The gene calls are TRBV7-9 and TRBJ1-3; D is possibly TRBD1 (5 bases). V was shortened by 2 bases and J by 3 bases, with 11 bases between the two germline ends. The CDR3 runs to 15 residues. CDR1 is SEHNR and CDR2 is FQNEAQ in the germline V gene (reference sequence).

As concerns this clonotype: A read error is possible here, since a much larger clone lies one base away. The V call is TRBV12-3 or TRBV12-4, the J call TRBJ2-1; D is unclear. The CDR3 contains 15 residues. Written as DNA, the CDR3 is TGTGCCAGCAGTTTTCTTGCGGAATATTACAATGAGCAGATCTTC. Translating it yields CASSFLAEYYNEQIF.

This clonotype was recorded only once. This chain joins TRBV13 and TRBJ2-7, with no clear D. V lost 2 bases to trimming and J lost 2 bases, with 10 bases between them. This CDR3 comprises 14 residues. Per the germline V gene, CDR1 is PRHDT and CDR2 is FYEKMQ (reference sequence). The CDR3 spells CASSLRRQAYEQYF. The CDR3 region has the DNA TGTGCCAGCAGCTTACGTAGACAAGCCTACGAGCAGTACTTC.

The chain uses TRBV25-1 and TRBJ2-7; no reliable D call. Germline CDR1 reads MGHDK; CDR2 reads SYGVNS. The V end was cut by 6 bases, the J end by 3 bases, with 9 bases between. The CDR3 runs 12 residues. Written as DNA, the CDR3 is TGTGCCAGCAGAACGGAATACTACGAGCAGTACTTC. It encodes CASRTEYYEQYF.

The chain couples TRBV5-8 to TRBJ2-1; 7 bases line up with TRBD2. J was trimmed by 10 bases and V by 4 bases; bases with no gene match: 14. This CDR3 contains 15 residues. CDR1 is SGHTS and CDR2 is YDEGEE in the germline V gene. DNA for the CDR3: TGTGCCAGCAGCCCGAATCAGCGGGACTATGGAGAGCAGTTCTTC. Protein: CASSPNQRDYGEQFF.

V is TRBV7-6 and J is TRBJ2-5; D is unclear. The germline CDR1 and CDR2 sequences are SGHVS and FNYEAQ. The CDR3 is 15 residues long. V gave up 4 bases and J gave up 1 base, with 13 bases separating them. The CDR3 DNA sequence: TGTGCCAGCAGCTCCGAAGACAAGGCCCAAGAGACCCAGTACTTC. Translated, it gives CASSSEDKAQETQYF.

This clonotype was picked up a small number of times. The chain joins TRBV4-1 to TRBJ2-7, with a tentative D call TRBD2 (6 bases). The CDR3 extends over 18 amino acids. Looked up from germline, CDR1 is MGHRA and CDR2 is YSYEKL. The V end was cut by 0 bases, the J end by 1 base, with 19 bases between. This CDR3 is CASSQESKSGVMSYEQYF. CDR3 nucleotides: TGCGCCAGCAGCCAAGAGAGTAAGTCGGGAGTGATGTCCTACGAGCAGTACTTC.

In this sample, this clonotype turned up a few times. The chain recombines TRBV28 with TRBJ1-5, with unresolved D. Germline CDR1 is MDHEN and CDR2 is SYDVKM. V was pared by 11 bases and J by 3 bases, with 11 bases between. This CDR3 has 12 residues. CDR3 amino acids: CALGGLNQPQHF. The DNA for the CDR3 is TGTGCCTTAGGCGGACTCAATCAGCCCCAGCATTTT.

The V and J genes are TRBV20-1 and TRBJ2-5; tentatively, D is TRBD1 or TRBD2 (5 bases each). Trimming left V 3 bases short and J 4 bases short, with 27 bases between. Germline CDR1 reads DFQATT; CDR2 reads SNEGSKA (reference sequence). The CDR3 length is 18 residues. The CDR3 sequence is CSASAGRGAFGVPETQYF. The CDR3 DNA is TGCAGTGCTAGCGCTGGGCGAGGGGCTTTTGGGGTTCCAGAGACCCAGTACTTC.

This chain uses TRBV7-4 with TRBJ2-5, with TRBD1 identical over 8 bases. Germline V gene sequence: CDR1 SGHVT, CDR2 SQSDAQ. The CDR3 covers 14 residues. V trimming: 5 bases; J trimming: 4 bases; junction bases outside the gene matches: 6. The CDR3 DNA sequence: TGTGCCAGCAGCCCCAGGGGGCACGTAGAGACCCAGTACTTC. Translated: CASSPRGHVETQYF.

The rearrangement joins TRBV5-6 to TRBJ2-7; the match to TRBD2 covers 10 bases. V was clipped by 4 bases and J by 6 bases; unmatched bases: 4. CDR3 size: 13 residues. Germline CDR1 is SGHDT and CDR2 is YYEEEE. As DNA, the CDR3 is TGTGCCAGCAGCCTAGCGGGAGACGGCGAGCAGTACTTC. Translated, it gives CASSLAGDGEQYF.

This clonotype was seen a few times. V usage is TRBV4-3 and J usage is TRBJ2-5; D is unclear. V dropped 1 base and J dropped 3 bases, with 12 bases sitting between them. This CDR3 spans 15 amino acids. Germline lookup yields CDR1 LGHNA and CDR2 YSLEER. Written as DNA, the CDR3 is TGCGCCAGCAGCCAAGGATGGCAGGACGAAGAGACCCAGTACTTC. It yields the protein CASSQGWQDEETQYF.

The rearrangement links TRBV24-1 to TRBJ1-5; D is undetermined. Germline V gene lookup returns CDR1 KGHDR and CDR2 SFDVKD. CDR3 length: 13 residues. V was clipped by 4 bases and J by 4 bases, with 7 bases between them. The CDR3 region has the DNA TGTGCCACCAGTGAGAACATGAATCAGCCCCAGCATTTT. Amino acids: CATSENMNQPQHF.

This clonotype was observed a few times. The CDR3 here is CSASGAGVSNRETQYF. In nucleotides, the CDR3 is TGCAGTGCTAGTGGGGCGGGAGTATCTAATCGGGAGACCCAGTACTTC. This chain uses TRBV20-1 with TRBJ2-5; 7 bases fit TRBD2. V gave up 3 bases and J gave up 5 bases; unmatched junction bases: 15. CDR1 DFQATT and CDR2 SNEGSKA come from the germline V gene (reference sequence). CDR3 length equals 16 residues.

The chain joins TRBV29-1 to TRBJ2-2; D perhaps matches TRBD2 (6 bases). Per the germline V gene, CDR1 is SQVTM and CDR2 is ANQGSEA. The CDR3 spans 13 residues. V was pared by 3 bases and J by 6 bases, with 11 bases between. The CDR3 DNA is TGCAGCGTTGACAACGGGAGCCCCGGGGAGCTGTTTTTT. It specifies CSVDNGSPGELFF.

This clonotype was detected many times. The chain recombines TRBV7-2 with TRBJ2-1, with 7 bases that match TRBD1. The V gene end was trimmed by 4 bases and the J gene end by 4 bases; junction bases not matched to a gene: 7. Germline values: CDR1 SGHTA, CDR2 FQGNSA. The CDR3 runs 15 residues. The CDR3 here is CASSSGQLFYNEQFF. The CDR3 coding sequence is TGTGCCAGCAGCTCGGGACAGCTATTTTACAATGAGCAGTTCTTC.

There are a few counts of this clonotype. The chain joins TRBV6-6 to TRBJ1-6; no clear D gene. Germline CDR1 is MNHNY and CDR2 is SVGAGI (reference sequence). V dropped 3 bases and J dropped 6 bases, with 15 bases sitting between them. The CDR3 loop spans 16 amino acids. The CDR3 DNA follows: TGTGCCAGCAGTTATTTGTCCCAAATATCTAATTCACCCCTCCACTTT. Amino acid sequence: CASSYLSQISNSPLHF.

This clonotype appeared a few times. The chain combines TRBV11-2 with TRBJ2-7; no clear D. CDR3 length equals 16 residues. Germline V gives CDR1 SGHAT, CDR2 FQNNGV. Between the trimmed V and J ends, which lost 3 bases and 1 base, there was a span of 16 bases. CDR3 sequence (DNA): TGTGCCAGCAGCTTTGGAAATAGGCTCGCTTCCTACGAGCAGTACGTC. Its translation: CASSFGNRLASYEQYV.

This clonotype has at least ten counts. This sequence joins TRBV24-1 and TRBJ1-2; D is ambiguous. The germline CDR1 and CDR2 sequences are KGHDR and SFDVKD. V was pared by 2 bases and J by 5 bases, with 23 bases between. This CDR3 region has 18 residues. CDR3 residues: CATSDSRVRELGDYGYTF. CDR3 in DNA: TGTGCCACCAGTGATTCCCGCGTAAGGGAGTTGGGTGATTATGGCTACACCTTC.